The 13 T cell receptor beta chains below were found in one sample sequenced in a study of neoadjuvant anti-PD-1 for oral cavity cancer. The data were produced by immunoSEQ multiplex PCR, yet TCRdb's version contains in-frame clones alone and is incomplete. The repertoire has over 9,500 clones, over 50% of them found once; the top ten carry 12%. Source: tumor tissue, taken before nivolumab (anti-PD-1) treatment. The receptors were sampled from a person aged 40 to 85 with oral cavity squamous cell carcinoma.

CDR3 in amino acids: CASSLLGGNTEAFF. CDR3 in DNA: TGTGCCAGCAGCCTACTCGGAGGGAACACTGAAGCTTTCTTT. The chain links TRBV6-5 to TRBJ1-1; D gene ambiguous. The CDR3 is 14 amino acids. V lost 6 bases and J 1 base, leaving 12 bases between the germline ends. CDR1 MNHEY and CDR2 SVGAGI come from the germline V gene.

In its sample, this clone was seen a few times. The chain carries TRBV19 and TRBJ1-1; tentatively, D is TRBD1 (5 bases). CDR1 LNHDA and CDR2 SQIVND come from the germline V gene (reference sequence). The V gene lost 6 bases and the J gene lost 3 bases, with 14 bases spanning the gap. There are 14 residues in the CDR3. The CDR3 sequence: CASRARQLYTEAFF. CDR3 bases: TGTGCCAGTAGGGCTCGACAGCTATACACTGAAGCTTTCTTT.

The gene calls are TRBV6-6 and TRBJ2-7; 9 bases map to TRBD1. This CDR3 spans 14 amino acids. Per germline, CDR1 MNHNY and CDR2 SVGAGI (reference sequence). Unmatched junction bases numbered 8, after V lost 6 bases and J lost 5 bases. CDR3 nucleotides: TGTGCCAGCAGCCTCCGGGACAGGGTCAACGAGCAGTACTTC. This codes for CASSLRDRVNEQYF.

This clone was recorded once. V and J are TRBV7-9 and TRBJ2-4; 9 bases agree with TRBD2. The CDR3 spans 15 residues. Trimming cost V 5 bases and J 1 base; bases outside gene matches: 3. Germline CDR1 SEHNR, CDR2 FQNEAQ (reference sequence). This CDR3 is CASSAGLAAKNIQYF. CDR3 bases: TGTGCCAGCAGCGCAGGACTAGCGGCCAAAAACATTCAGTACTTC.

The chain has TRBV7-3 and TRBJ2-7, with TRBD2 matching 13 bases. Germline V gene sequence: CDR1 SGHTA, CDR2 FQGTGA. V dropped 4 bases and J dropped 5; count of bases not matched to a gene: 2. The CDR3 consists of 14 residues. This CDR3 reads CASSSGLAGDEQYF. The CDR3, as DNA: TGTGCCAGCAGCTCCGGACTAGCGGGAGACGAGCAGTACTTC. The full variable domain, its missing parts supplied by reference TRBV7-3 and TRBJ2-7, is GAGVSQTPSNKVTEKGKYVELRCDPISGHTALYWYRQSLGQGPEFLIYFQGTGAADDSGLPNDRFFAVRPEGSVSTLKIQRTERGDSAVYLCASSSGLAGDEQYFGPGTRLTVT.

The chain joins TRBV5-3 to TRBJ2-7, with 10 bases matching TRBD2. TRBV5-3 is marked as an open reading frame, function uncertain. V trimming: 2 bases; J trimming: 4 bases; junction bases outside the gene matches: 9. CDR3 length: 16 amino acids. CDR3 region: CARSLSSLAGCYEQYF. The CDR3 region has the DNA TGTGCCAGAAGCTTATCATCACTAGCGGGATGTTACGAGCAGTACTTC.

By sample share, this clone is medium-sized. The J gene is TRBJ1-5, the V gene TRBV7-9; D is ambiguous. Germline V lookup: CDR1 SEHNR, CDR2 FQNEAQ (reference sequence). CDR3 size: 14 residues. V was clipped by 3 bases and J by 2 bases, with 8 bases between them. The CDR3 loop is CASSLGQGNQPQHF. The CDR3 DNA is TGTGCCAGCAGCTTGGGTCAGGGCAATCAGCCCCAGCATTTT.

The chain is built from TRBV11-2 and TRBJ2-1, with D tentatively TRBD2 (6 bases). Trimming cost V 1 base and J 5 bases, with 15 bases left between them. The germline gives CDR1 SGHAT, CDR2 FQNNGV. The CDR3 runs to 16 residues. CDR3 DNA: TGTGCCAGCAGCTTAGGGCCGCTAGCGAAGGACAATGAGCAGTTCTTC. Translated, it gives CASSLGPLAKDNEQFF.

The chain carries TRBV11-1 and TRBJ2-1; no clear D gene. Germline V CDR1 and CDR2: SGHAT, FQDESV (reference sequence). This CDR3 comprises 16 residues. The V gene lost 5 bases and the J gene lost 3 bases, with 17 bases spanning the gap. CDR3 in amino acids: CASSPPGRGGYNEQFF. CDR3 nucleotide sequence: TGTGCCAGCAGCCCCCCTGGGCGTGGTGGCTACAATGAGCAGTTCTTC.

The rearrangement joins TRBV9 to TRBJ2-3, with TRBD2 matching 12 bases. The ends lost 4 bases at V and 3 bases at J; junction bases unmatched: 6. This CDR3 has 16 residues. CDR1 and CDR2 from the germline V gene are SGDLS and YYNGEE. The CDR3 region has the DNA TGTGCCAGCAGCTCGGAAGGACTAGCGGGAACAGATACGCAGTATTTT. This gives the protein CASSSEGLAGTDTQYF.

The chain links TRBV6-5 to TRBJ1-1; D possibly corresponds to TRBD1 (5 bases). The V gene lost 6 bases and the J gene lost 4 bases, with 12 bases spanning the gap. Germline CDR1 is MNHEY and CDR2 is SVGAGI. This CDR3 contains 13 residues. Written as DNA, the CDR3 is TGTGCCAGCAGACGAGGGGAAGGCACTGAAGCTTTCTTT. Amino acid sequence: CASRRGEGTEAFF.

The V and J genes are TRBV9 and TRBJ1-2; D unresolved. The CDR3 runs to 11 residues. The germline V gene encodes CDR1 SGDLS and CDR2 YYNGEE. Trimming removed 8 bases from V and 8 bases from J, with 13 bases in between. This CDR3 reads CARSYPRGYTF. The CDR3 DNA is TGTGCCAGATCCTACCCTAGGGGCTACACCTTC.

The CDR3 protein is CASSERVAGLVNEQFF. The CDR3 bases are TGTGCCAGCAGTGAACGAGTGGCAGGGTTAGTCAATGAGCAGTTCTTC. The chain carries TRBV6-1 and TRBJ2-1, with D tentatively TRBD1 (5 bases). V lost 2 bases and J lost 6, with 17 bases in between. Per germline, CDR1 MNHNS and CDR2 SASEGT. This CDR3 is built from 16 residues.